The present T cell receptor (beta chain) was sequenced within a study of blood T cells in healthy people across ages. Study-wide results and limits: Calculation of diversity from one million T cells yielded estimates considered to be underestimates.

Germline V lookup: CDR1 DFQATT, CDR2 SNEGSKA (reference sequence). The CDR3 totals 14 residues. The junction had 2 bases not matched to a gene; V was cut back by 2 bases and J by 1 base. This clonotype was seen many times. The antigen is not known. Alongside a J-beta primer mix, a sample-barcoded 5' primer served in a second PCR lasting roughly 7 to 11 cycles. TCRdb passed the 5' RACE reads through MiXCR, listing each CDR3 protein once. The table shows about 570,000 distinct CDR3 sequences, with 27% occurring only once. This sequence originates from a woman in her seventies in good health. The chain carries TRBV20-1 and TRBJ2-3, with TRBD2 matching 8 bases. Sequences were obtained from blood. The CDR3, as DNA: TGCAGTGCTAGAACGGGGGGGGGCACAGATACGCAGTATTTT. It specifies CSARTGGGTDTQYF.